The 2 T cell receptor beta chains in this list originate from one sample, sequenced in a study of shared clonotypes between healthy human individuals. TCRdb's copy holds only in-frame clones and misses some; the assay was immunoSEQ multiplex PCR. The data show around 200,000 clones, with 90% to 95% seen just once and more than 0.06% held by the top ten. The sequencing input was naive CD4+ T cells sorted from blood. As for subset: CD45RA+ positively selected. These receptor sequences come from a woman in her 30s in good health.

CDR3 DNA sequence: TGCGCCAGCAGCCCTAGAGGTAGGCACAAGCAGTACTTC. Translated: CASSPRGRHKQYF. This chain joins TRBV5-1 and TRBJ2-7; D unclear. CDR1 is SGHRS and CDR2 is YFSETQ in the germline V gene. The CDR3 runs 13 residues. Trimming stripped 4 bases from V and 8 bases from J, with 16 bases between.

The chain links TRBV4-1 to TRBJ2-7; D may be TRBD2 (6 bases). Germline V CDR1 and CDR2: MGHRA, YSYEKL. The CDR3 totals 17 residues. Trimming shortened V by 0 bases and J by 3 bases, and 18 bases separated the two germline ends. The CDR3 loop is CASSQEVGQPGSYEQYF. In DNA, the CDR3 is TGCGCCAGCAGCCAAGAAGTGGGGCAACCCGGGAGCTACGAGCAGTACTTC.